The clone carrying this T cell receptor (beta chain) was observed a few times. Cohorts were based on clinical histories the participants reported. In the authors' methods: Reference gene primer amplification gave estimated nucleated cell counts. TCRdb keeps only in-frame clones here, not all; method: immunoSEQ multiplex PCR. V and J calls and clone size come straight from that table; D and trimming were deduced from the DNA. Of hundreds of thousands of clones in the sample, roughly 89% were seen once. Between the trimmed V and J ends, which lost 5 bases and 1 base, there was a span of 14 bases. Germline V gene lookup returns CDR1 LNHDA and CDR2 SQIVND (reference sequence). The CDR3 length is 15 residues. This sample was included in a study of blood T cell repertoires in COVID-19. Overall study: Italy, Spain and the United States were the sources of the convalescent and acute COVID-19 samples.

The chain carries TRBV19 and TRBJ1-1, with D tentatively TRBD1 (5 bases). The sequenced sample consisted of PBMCs or T cells enriched from blood (not recorded which). The clonotype originates from a woman aged 18-29 years with acute COVID-19. The CDR3 loop is CASSSLGGANTEAFF. The CDR3, as DNA: TGTGCCAGTAGTTCGTTGGGGGGAGCGAACACTGAAGCTTTCTTT.